The 23 T cell receptor beta chains reported below all come from one sample, sequenced in a study of T cells in Graves' hyperthyroidism and ophthalmopathy. RNA transcripts were the template for amplifying TCR beta CDR3 regions. The HTBI set primed first-round TCR CDR3 RT-PCR. TCRdb reprocessed the multiplex PCR reads with MiXCR, giving one entry per CDR3 protein. The table lists under 350,000 distinct CDR3 sequences, approximately 18% of them singletons. The sample comprised blood. These receptors were taken from a woman between 45 and 60 years old with Graves' hyperthyroidism.

This clonotype was seen a few times. This chain connects TRBV18 to TRBJ1-1, with 9 bases matching TRBD1. The CDR3 is 15 amino acids. The ends lost 1 base at V and 8 bases at J; junction bases unmatched: 8. From germline, CDR1 is KGHSH and CDR2 LQKENI. DNA of the CDR3: TGTGCCAGCTCACCACAGGGGGACAGGGCGACCGAAGCTTTCTTT. Translating it yields CASSPQGDRATEAFF.

V and J are TRBV9 and TRBJ2-1, with D perhaps matching TRBD2 (6 bases). V was clipped by 0 bases and J by 0 bases, with 13 bases between them. This CDR3 is 17 amino acids long. Germline V gives CDR1 SGDLS, CDR2 YYNGEE. The CDR3 DNA is TGTGCCAGCAGCGTAGCTGGGGAGGTGAGCTCCTACAATGAGCAGTTCTTC. This sequence encodes CASSVAGEVSSYNEQFF.

With regard to this clonotype: Germline and junction disagree at one end, which may indicate a read error. This rearrangement joins TRBV10-3 to TRBJ2-5; TRBD2 aligns across 7 bases. The germline CDR1 and CDR2 sequences are ENHRY and SYGVKD. The CDR3 totals 14 residues. DNA for the CDR3: TGTGCCATCGGTGAGTCGGGCGGGGGAGAGACCCAGTACTTC. Amino acids: CAIGESGGGETQYF.

The chain couples TRBV20-1 to TRBJ2-3; 10 positions match TRBD1. CDR1 is DFQATT and CDR2 is SNEGSKA in the germline V gene (reference sequence). The junction had 3 bases not matched to a gene; V was cut back by 3 bases and J by 6 bases. The CDR3 loop spans 13 amino acids. Written as DNA, the CDR3 is TGCAGTGCTAGGGGACAGGGGACCGATACGCAGTATTTT. Translation: CSARGQGTDTQYF.

The V call is TRBV4-2, the J call TRBJ2-7; 7 bases agree with TRBD2. The germline V gene has CDR1 LGHNA and CDR2 YNFKEQ. V gave up 3 bases and J gave up 3 bases; unmatched junction bases: 8. The CDR3 loop spans 15 amino acids. CDR3 nucleotides: TGTGCCAGCAGCCAGGTGACTAGCTCACTCTACGAGCAGTACTTC. Translation: CASSQVTSSLYEQYF.

This clonotype was counted ten times or more. The chain uses TRBV30 and TRBJ2-7, with D perhaps TRBD2 (6 bases). V was clipped by 4 bases and J by 5 bases, with 21 bases between them. CDR3 length: 15 amino acids. CDR1 is GTSNPN and CDR2 is SVGIG in the germline V gene (reference sequence). Written as DNA, the CDR3 is TGTGCCTGGACCATTAAACGGGAGAACCCCCACGAGCAGTACTTC. Residues: CAWTIKRENPHEQYF.

There are a few counts of this clonotype. The gene calls are TRBV27 and TRBJ1-5; the D gene is possibly TRBD1 (6 bases). Germline V gives CDR1 MNHEY, CDR2 SMNVEV (reference sequence). V was trimmed by 6 bases and J by 1 base, leaving 16 bases between them. This CDR3 is 16 amino acids long. The CDR3: CASRLSGGASNQPQHF. As DNA, the CDR3 is TGTGCCAGCAGACTTAGCGGGGGGGCGAGCAATCAGCCCCAGCATTTT.

The chain combines TRBV7-3 with TRBJ2-2; no clear D. The CDR3 extends over 12 amino acids. Looked up from germline, CDR1 is SGHTA and CDR2 is FQGTGA. V was pared by 5 bases and J by 8 bases, with 9 bases between. CDR3 region: CASSTHGGELFF. The CDR3 DNA reads TGTGCCAGCAGCACCCATGGTGGGGAGCTGTTTTTT.

The chain uses TRBV7-3 and TRBJ2-7; 14 positions match TRBD2. The ends lost 5 bases at V and 6 bases at J; junction bases unmatched: 15. Germline loops: CDR1 SGHTA, CDR2 FQGTGA. This CDR3 spans 18 amino acids. Here the CDR3 reads CASSLTGTSGRGDSEQYF. The CDR3 nucleotides read TGTGCCAGCAGCCTGACAGGGACTAGCGGGAGAGGAGACTCCGAGCAGTACTTC.

In the case of this clonotype: A much larger clone differs by one base, so this may be a read error. This chain links TRBV20-1 with TRBJ2-7; tentative D call: TRBD2 (5 bases). The CDR3 extends over 14 amino acids. Looked up from germline, CDR1 is DFQATT and CDR2 is SNEGSKA (reference sequence). V was trimmed by 2 bases and J by 7 bases, leaving 18 bases between them. The CDR3 region has the DNA TGCAGTGCTAGAAGGAGCGCCGGAGGAGATGAGCAGTACTTC. It encodes CSARRSAGGDEQYF.

This clonotype has ten or more counts. This chain connects TRBV6-1 to TRBJ2-5, with 7 nucleotides matching TRBD1. The CDR3 totals 15 residues. CDR1 is MNHNS and CDR2 is SASEGT in the germline V gene. The V segment lost 6 bases and the J segment 4 bases; nucleotides outside the gene matches: 11. The CDR3 reads CASSRMTGNRETQYF. The CDR3 DNA reads TGTGCCAGCAGCCGAATGACAGGGAACCGAGAGACCCAGTACTTC.

This clonotype has only a few counts. The chain couples TRBV7-9 to TRBJ1-2, with D unclear. V lost 1 base, J lost 2 bases, and 8 bases lay in between. Germline-derived CDR1 and CDR2 are SEHNR and FQNEAQ (reference sequence). This CDR3 has 14 residues. CDR3 sequence reads: CASSLGPRNYGYTF. The CDR3 DNA sequence: TGTGCCAGCAGCTTAGGACCCAGGAACTATGGCTACACCTTC. The full variable domain, rest sourced from reference TRBV7-9 and TRBJ1-2, is DTGVSQNPRHKITKRGQNVTFRCDPISEHNRLYWYRQTLGQGPEFLTYFQNEAQLEKSRLLSDRFSAERPKGSFSTLEIQRTEQGDSAMYLCASSLGPRNYGYTFGSGTRLTVV.

The chain couples TRBV10-3 to TRBJ2-1; perhaps TRBD2 as D (6 bases). V was cut by 4 bases and J by 3 bases, with 13 bases left in between. Germline V CDR1 and CDR2: ENHRY, SYGVKD. This CDR3 has 15 amino acids. The CDR3 loop is CAISVDSGGYNEQFF. For the CDR3, the DNA is TGTGCCATCAGTGTGGATAGCGGTGGCTACAATGAGCAGTTCTTC.

Points on this clonotype: At one boundary the junction diverges from the germline segment, which might be a read error. The rearrangement uses TRBV20-1 and TRBJ1-1; TRBD1 aligns across 11 bases. The germline CDR1 and CDR2 sequences are DFQATT and SNEGSKA (reference sequence). The CDR3 consists of 13 residues. CDR3 sequence (DNA): TGCAGTGCTCCGGGACAGGGGGACACTGAAGCTCTCTTT. Residues: CSAPGQGDTEALF.

This clonotype was counted many times. V is TRBV7-9 and J is TRBJ2-3, with 7 positions matching TRBD2. Germline loops: CDR1 SEHNR, CDR2 FQNEAQ (reference sequence). The junction had 7 bases not matched to a gene; V was cut back by 5 bases and J by 2 bases. The CDR3 spans 15 residues. In DNA form, the CDR3 reads TGTGCCAGCAGCGCCCGGGGGGACTACACAGATACGCAGTATTTT. Translation: CASSARGDYTDTQYF.

This clonotype was picked up a small number of times. The rearrangement uses TRBV30 and TRBJ2-7; 9 positions agree with TRBD2. V lost 0 bases to trimming and J lost 4 bases; unmatched junction nucleotides: 1. The germline gives CDR1 GTSNPN, CDR2 SVGIG (reference sequence). The CDR3 loop spans 13 amino acids. The CDR3 here is CAWSVAGGYEQYF. As DNA, the CDR3 is TGTGCCTGGAGTGTAGCGGGAGGTTACGAGCAGTACTTC.

The chain links TRBV30 to TRBJ2-7; D might be TRBD2 (5 bases). Trimming removed 5 bases at V and 3 bases at J, with 23 bases between. The length of the CDR3 is 16 residues. CDR1 is GTSNPN, CDR2 SVGIG, per germline (reference sequence). CDR3 coding DNA: TGTGCCTGGGATCCGGTGGGTGGAGGAATCGACTACGAGCAGTACTTC. It codes for CAWDPVGGGIDYEQYF.

This clonotype was observed at least ten times. This sequence joins TRBV6-1 and TRBJ2-7, with 8 bases matching TRBD2. The length of the CDR3 is 15 residues. V lost 7 bases, J lost 2 bases, and 10 bases stayed unmatched. Germline CDR1 MNHNS, CDR2 SASEGT. CDR3 sequence (DNA): TGTGCCAGCACGATCATTAGCGGGAATACCTACGAGCAGTACTTC. It codes for CASTIISGNTYEQYF.

There are a few counts of this clonotype. The chain uses TRBV28 and TRBJ1-2; 7 bases map to TRBD1. CDR1 MDHEN and CDR2 SYDVKM come from the germline V gene. This CDR3 has 14 amino acids. Trimming cost V 5 bases and J 3 bases; bases outside gene matches: 6. The CDR3 here is CASSTNRGHYGYTF. The CDR3, as DNA: TGTGCCAGCAGTACGAACAGGGGACACTATGGCTACACCTTC.

The gene calls are TRBV19 and TRBJ1-1; D perhaps matches TRBD1 (5 bases). Germline CDR1 is LNHDA and CDR2 is SQIVND (reference sequence). Deletions cut 4 bases from V and 1 base from J, with 16 bases between. The CDR3 sequence is 16 residues long. In DNA, the CDR3 is TGTGCCAGTAGTAGGCCCGTTACAGGAAGGAACACTGAAGCTTTCTTT. Amino acid sequence: CASSRPVTGRNTEAFF. Supplemented by reference TRBV19 and TRBJ1-1, the full variable domain reads DGGITQSPKYLFRKEGQNVTLSCEQNLNHDAMYWYRQDPGQGLRLIYYSQIVNDFQKGDIAEGYSVSREKKESFPLTVTSAQKNPTAFYLCASSRPVTGRNTEAFFGQGTRLTVV.

The genes are TRBV29-1 and TRBJ2-1; 7 bases match TRBD1. Germline V lookup: CDR1 SQVTM, CDR2 ANQGSEA. This CDR3 contains 13 residues. V gave up 3 bases and J gave up 3 bases; unmatched junction bases: 2. As DNA, the CDR3 is TGCAGCGTTGAGGGGACAGACTACAATGAGCAGTTCTTC. Residues: CSVEGTDYNEQFF.

This clonotype was counted between two and nine times. This chain connects TRBV20-1 to TRBJ2-7; 11 bases align to TRBD1. This CDR3 region has 13 residues. Trimming cost V 3 bases and J 7 bases; bases outside gene matches: 5. Per germline, CDR1 DFQATT and CDR2 SNEGSKA (reference sequence). CDR3 coding DNA: TGCAGTGCTAGCCGAGGACAGGGGGCTGAGCAGTACTTC. Its translation: CSASRGQGAEQYF.

In this sample, this clonotype turned up many times. The gene calls are TRBV9 and TRBJ2-5, with 8 bases aligning to TRBD2. V shed 6 bases and J 2 bases; nucleotides not matched to a gene: 3. CDR1 and CDR2 (germline): SGDLS, YYNGEE. There are 13 residues in the CDR3. The CDR3 sequence: CASTSGGQETQYF. CDR3 DNA: TGTGCCAGCACCTCGGGGGGGCAAGAGACCCAGTACTTC.